The rows below give T cell receptor beta chains drawn from one sample of a study of blood T cell repertoires in COVID-19. Sequenced by immunoSEQ multiplex PCR; TCRdb stores in-frame clones only, minus some. This table has 80,000 to 100,000 clones, roughly 84% appearing once. Sequenced: peripheral blood. Receptor source: a woman older than 75 in a cohort sampled during active or convalescent COVID-19. The CDR3 runs from the conserved cysteine through the conserved F or W. D genes are given only for firm matches. The size field is filled for only some rows; it gives once, few, many or a size class.

j_call | v_call | clone_size | d_call | cdr3_aa | cdr3_nt
TRBJ1-4 | TRBV29-1 | - | TRBD1 | CSVGDSRPLGKLFF | TGCAGCGTGGGGGACAGCCGACCCCTGGGGAAACTGTTTTTT
TRBJ1-1 | TRBV14 | - | - | CASSRGANTEAFF | TGTGCCAGCAGCCGCGGGGCCAACACTGAAGCTTTCTTT
TRBJ1-1 | TRBV2 | few | TRBD1 | CASSQQGVGTEAFF | TGTGCCAGCAGCCAACAGGGGGTGGGGACTGAAGCTTTCTTT
TRBJ2-4 | TRBV7-2 | - | TRBD2 | CASSLLGRDIQYF | TGTGCCAGCAGCTTACTGGGGAGGGACATTCAGTACTTC
TRBJ1-2 | TRBV7-6 | few | - | CASSPRQSSLDGYTF | TGTGCCAGCAGCCCAAGACAGTCTTCTTTGGATGGCTACACCTTC
TRBJ1-4 | TRBV6-5 | - | - | CASSRKTGKLFF | TGTGCCAGCAGTCGCAAGACGGGAAAACTGTTTTTT
TRBJ2-1 | TRBV5-1 | few | TRBD2 | CASSLTSGVSSYNEQFF | TGCGCCAGCAGCCTGACTAGCGGGGTTAGCTCCTACAATGAGCAGTTCTTC
TRBJ2-1 | TRBV20-1 | - | TRBD1 | CSASRGQGLHEQFF | TGCAGTGCTAGTAGGGGACAGGGGCTCCATGAGCAGTTCTTC
TRBJ2-2 | TRBV9 | - | - | CASSPGLNTGELFF | TGTGCCAGCAGCCCCGGACTAAACACCGGGGAGCTGTTTTTT
TRBJ2-4 | TRBV28 | - | TRBD1 | CASRDRDRKNIQYF | TGTGCCAGCAGGGACCGGGACAGAAAAAACATTCAGTACTTC
TRBJ1-5 | TRBV4-1 | - | - | CASSPRDGEGNQPQHF | TGCGCCAGCAGCCCACGGGATGGCGAGGGCAATCAGCCCCAGCATTTT
TRBJ2-1 | TRBV24-1 | - | TRBD2 | CATSDRTSGRDREFF | TGTGCCACCAGTGATCGGACTAGCGGGAGAGATAGGGAGTTCTTC
TRBJ1-1 | TRBV7-8 | - | - | CASSSQVNTEAFF | TGTGCCAGCAGCTCTCAGGTGAACACTGAAGCTTTCTTT
TRBJ2-1 | TRBV7-2 | - | - | CASSLAGNRFNEQFF | TGTGCCAGCAGCTTAGCCGGGAACAGATTCAATGAGCAGTTCTTC
TRBJ1-6 | TRBV27 | few | - | CASSFRRSSYNSPLHF | TGTGCCAGCAGTTTTCGCCGCAGCTCCTATAATTCACCCCTCCACTTT
TRBJ2-5 | TRBV6-5 | once | TRBD2 | CASSYSRTSGKETQYF | TGTGCCAGCAGTTACTCCCGGACTAGCGGGAAGGAGACCCAGTACTTC
TRBJ2-7 | TRBV6-1 | - | - | CASSEGLYYEQYF | TGTGCCAGCAGTGAAGGACTCTACTACGAGCAGTACTTC
TRBJ1-4 | TRBV10-1 | - | - | CASSESQSRGEKLFF | TGCGCCAGCAGTGAGTCACAATCCAGAGGAGAAAAACTGTTTTTT
TRBJ1-1 | TRBV5-1 | - | TRBD1 | CASSPQGTALNTEAFF | TGCGCCAGCAGCCCCCAGGGGACAGCCCTGAACACTGAAGCTTTCTTT
TRBJ2-5 | TRBV5-1 | once | TRBD2 | CASRGLAIQETQYF | TGCGCCAGCAGGGGACTAGCGATACAAGAGACCCAGTACTTC
TRBJ1-4 | TRBV5-4 | - | - | CASSLIGFNEKLFF | TGTGCCAGCAGCTTGATCGGGTTTAATGAAAAACTGTTTTTT
TRBJ2-7 | TRBV5-1 | - | - | CASSASGNEQYF | TGCGCCAGCAGCGCCTCTGGCAACGAGCAGTACTTC
TRBJ1-2 | TRBV5-1 | once | - | CASSGGAGLNYGYTF | TGCGCCAGCAGCGGGGGCGCAGGACTTAACTATGGCTACACCTTC
TRBJ1-3 | TRBV11-3 | - | - | CASSSRGGNTIYF | TGTGCCAGCAGCTCACGCGGTGGAAACACCATATATTTT
TRBJ1-2 | TRBV6-5 | - | - | CASRDTGTGVYGYTF | TGTGCCAGCAGAGATACCGGGACGGGGGTCTATGGCTACACCTTC
TRBJ1-1 | TRBV28 | once | - | CASSYRRNTEAFF | TGTGCCAGCAGTTACAGGAGGAACACTGAAGCTTTCTTT
TRBJ1-4 | TRBV19 | - | - | CASSTYYTDNEKLFF | TGTGCCAGTAGTACCTACTACACGGATAATGAAAAACTGTTTTTT
TRBJ1-1 | TRBV12-5 | - | - | CASGLVSNTEAFF | TGTGCTAGTGGTTTGGTCAGTAACACTGAAGCTTTCTTT
TRBJ2-7 | TRBV12-3/TRBV12-4 | - | TRBD1 | CASSQGGVYEQYF | TGTGCCAGCAGTCAAGGGGGCGTCTACGAGCAGTACTTC
TRBJ1-5 | TRBV28 | - | - | CASSFGVQPQHF | TGTGCCAGCAGTTTCGGGGTTCAGCCCCAGCATTTT
TRBJ1-3 | TRBV11-2 | once | - | CASSLATKAGNTIYF | TGTGCCAGCAGCTTAGCAACAAAAGCGGGAAACACCATATATTTT
TRBJ1-1 | TRBV29-1 | - | - | CSAPRTANTEAFF | TGCAGCGCCCCTAGGACTGCGAACACTGAAGCTTTCTTT
TRBJ1-3 | TRBV11-2 | - | - | CASSLSIEGGNTIYF | TGTGCCAGCAGCTTAAGTATTGAGGGAGGAAACACCATATATTTT
TRBJ1-6 | TRBV18 | - | - | CASSHNRRDSPLHF | TGTGCCAGCTCACACAACAGGAGGGATTCACCCCTCCACTTT
TRBJ1-2 | TRBV6-6 | - | - | CASSYSEGPGYTF | TGTGCCAGCAGTTACTCGGAGGGACCTGGCTACACCTTC
TRBJ2-2 | TRBV5-4 | - | TRBD1 | CASSRTGGNPGELFF | TGTGCCAGCAGCAGGACAGGGGGGAACCCCGGGGAGCTGTTTTTT
TRBJ2-3 | TRBV10-2 | - | - | CASSGGIQTDTQYF | TGCGCCAGCAGTGGAGGGATACAGACAGATACGCAGTATTTT
TRBJ1-2 | TRBV7-9 | - | - | CASSLGREGYGYTF | TGTGCCAGCAGCTTAGGCAGGGAAGGTTACGGCTACACCTTC
TRBJ2-7 | TRBV7-3 | - | TRBD2 | CASSLNSGSGEQYF | TGTGCCAGCAGCTTAAACAGCGGGAGCGGCGAGCAGTACTTC
TRBJ2-3 | TRBV28 | - | TRBD2 | CASSRGTSGSTDTQYF | TGTGCCAGCAGTCGCGGGACTAGCGGGAGCACAGATACGCAGTATTTT
TRBJ2-3 | TRBV7-8 | once | - | CASSFADLTDTQYF | TGTGCCAGCAGCTTTGCGGATTTGACAGATACGCAGTATTTT
TRBJ2-1 | TRBV25-1 | - | TRBD1 | CGGRGQYNEQFF | TGTGGGGGCAGGGGGCAGTACAATGAGCAGTTCTTC
TRBJ2-3 | TRBV30 | - | TRBD1 | CAWNFVRTGGVADTQYF | TGTGCCTGGAACTTTGTTAGGACAGGGGGTGTCGCAGATACGCAGTATTTT
TRBJ2-2 | TRBV28 | - | - | CASRNDRGGVPGELFF | TGTGCCAGCAGAAATGACAGGGGAGGGGTCCCCGGGGAGCTGTTTTTT
TRBJ1-1 | TRBV7-9 | - | - | CASSLGGAGMNTEAFF | TGTGCCAGCAGCTTAGGGGGCGCAGGCATGAACACTGAAGCTTTCTTT
TRBJ1-1 | TRBV7-9 | - | - | CASTLGGVMNTEAFF | TGTGCCAGCACTCTAGGGGGGGTCATGAACACTGAAGCTTTCTTT
TRBJ2-1 | TRBV4-2 | - | - | CASSQVLQGPYNEQFF | TGTGCCAGCAGCCAAGTTCTACAGGGCCCCTACAATGAGCAGTTCTTC
TRBJ1-3 | TRBV5-6 | - | - | CASSSRSGNTIYF | TGTGCCAGCAGCTCCCGCTCTGGAAACACCATATATTTT
TRBJ1-2 | TRBV6-5 | once | - | CASRTDRIDYTF | TGTGCCAGCAGAACGGACAGAATAGACTACACCTTC
TRBJ2-7 | TRBV2 | - | TRBD1 | CASSDEGRGLYEQYF | TGTGCCAGCAGTGATGAGGGCAGGGGGCTGTACGAGCAGTACTTC
TRBJ1-1 | TRBV29-1 | few | - | CSAIPTGMGTEAFF | TGCAGCGCGATCCCGACAGGCATGGGGACTGAAGCTTTCTTT
TRBJ1-6 | TRBV28 | - | - | CASSSLGSPLHF | TGTGCCAGCAGTTCACTGGGCTCACCCCTCCACTTT
TRBJ1-1 | TRBV4-2 | - | TRBD1 | CASSQEVGQGVLMAFF | TGTGCCAGCAGCCAAGAGGTGGGACAGGGCGTATTGATGGCTTTCTTT
TRBJ2-1 | TRBV5-1 | - | TRBD2 | CASSAGLAGVNEQFF | TGCGCCAGCAGCGCCGGACTAGCGGGAGTTAATGAGCAGTTCTTC
TRBJ1-1 | TRBV6-5 | - | - | CASSPSGRGTEAFF | TGTGCCAGCAGTCCTTCTGGGAGGGGCACTGAAGCTTTCTTT
TRBJ1-1 | TRBV30 | - | - | CAWSGVTEAFF | TGTGCCTGGAGTGGCGTCACTGAAGCTTTCTTT
TRBJ2-2 | TRBV2 | - | TRBD2 | CASSPHPWEAGGPVTGELFF | TGTGCCAGCAGTCCACACCCCTGGGAAGCGGGAGGGCCGGTCACCGGGGAGCTGTTTTTT